Listed below are T cell receptor beta chains from one sample, sequenced in a study of blood T cell repertoires in COVID-19. Produced via immunoSEQ multiplex PCR; TCRdb's table is partial and in-frame only. Among hundreds of thousands of clones, roughly 89% were seen once, and the ten largest hold under 8.5%. Sequenced input: peripheral blood. Every receptor here comes from a woman in her forties or fifties with COVID-19, enrolled during active disease. CDR3s include the opening cysteine and the closing phenylalanine or tryptophan.

V gene,J gene,CDR3 protein
TRBV28,TRBJ1-1,CASSSGFGSTEAFF
TRBV19,TRBJ2-1,CASSIRRGGSYNEQFF
TRBV3-1/TRBV3-2,TRBJ2-7,CASSQGTSGLVYEQYF
TRBV28,TRBJ1-6,CVTGSYNSPLHF
TRBV27,TRBJ1-4,CASISELNEKLFF
TRBV4-2,TRBJ2-3,CASSQGRVAGEITSTDTQYF
TRBV5-1,TRBJ2-7,CASTAQVGGAGEQYF
TRBV18,TRBJ2-2,CASSPGLQNTGELFF
TRBV30,TRBJ1-2,CAWSVKQGWYGYTF
TRBV27,TRBJ2-7,CASSLGREDEQYF